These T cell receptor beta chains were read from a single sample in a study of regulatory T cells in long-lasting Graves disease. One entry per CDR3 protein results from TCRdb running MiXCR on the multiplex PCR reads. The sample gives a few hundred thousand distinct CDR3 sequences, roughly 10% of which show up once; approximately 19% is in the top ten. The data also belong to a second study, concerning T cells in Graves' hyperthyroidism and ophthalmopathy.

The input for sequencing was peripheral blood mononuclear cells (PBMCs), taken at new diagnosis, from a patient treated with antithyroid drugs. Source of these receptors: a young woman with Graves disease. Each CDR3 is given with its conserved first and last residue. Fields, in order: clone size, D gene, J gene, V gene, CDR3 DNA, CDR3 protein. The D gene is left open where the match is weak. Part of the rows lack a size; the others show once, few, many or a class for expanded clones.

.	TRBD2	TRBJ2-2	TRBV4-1	TGCGCCAGCAGCCAAGGCGTCCTGGTAGCGGGCGGGGAGCTGTTTTTT	CASSQGVLVAGGELFF
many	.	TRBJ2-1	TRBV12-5	TGTGCTAGTGGTTTGACAGCTACTAGTCCGCAGTTCTTC	CASGLTATSPQFF
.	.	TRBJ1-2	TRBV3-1	TGTGCCAGCAGCCGGCAGCCGTCTAACTATGGCTACACCTTC	CASSRQPSNYGYTF
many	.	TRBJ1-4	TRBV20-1	TGCAGTGCTAGAGATCCCAGCCGAGGTTTGCTGTTTTTT	CSARDPSRGLLFF
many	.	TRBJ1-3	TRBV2	TGTGCCAGCAGTGACGACCTTAGGACAGCTATGAGCTCTGGAAACACCATATATTTT	CASSDDLRTAMSSGNTIYF
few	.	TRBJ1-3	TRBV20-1	TGCAGTGCTCCCGGCCGAGGGGTCGCATCTGGAAACACCATATATTTT	CSAPGRGVASGNTIYF
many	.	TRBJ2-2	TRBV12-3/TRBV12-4	TGTGCCAGCAGTTCCCCCGGGGCAGTAACTACCGGGGAGCTGTTTTTT	CASSSPGAVTTGELFF
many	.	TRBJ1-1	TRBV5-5	TGTGCCAGCAGCTTGGATCCGAACACTGAAGCTTTCTTT	CASSLDPNTEAFF
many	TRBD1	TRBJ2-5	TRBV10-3	TGTGCCATCGGGGGAGACAGGGGAACAGAGACCCAGTACTTC	CAIGGDRGTETQYF
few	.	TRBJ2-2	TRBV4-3	TGCGCCAGCAGCCCCGGTGTACAGGGTTGGCCCGGGGAGCTGTTTTTT	CASSPGVQGWPGELFF
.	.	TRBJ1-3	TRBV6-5	TGTGCCAGCAGTTACTCGATCGGCGTTCCCGGAAACACCATATATTTT	CASSYSIGVPGNTIYF
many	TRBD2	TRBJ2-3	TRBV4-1	TGCGCCAGCAGCAGGGGACTAGCGGCCACAGATACGCAGTATTTT	CASSRGLAATDTQYF
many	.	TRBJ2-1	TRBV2	TGTGCCACCTTAAAGCAGGACTCCTACAATGAGCAGTTCTTC	CATLKQDSYNEQFF
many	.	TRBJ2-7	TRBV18	TGTGCCAGCTCACCGACCGGGGGCCCTAGCTCCTACGAGCAGTACTTC	CASSPTGGPSSYEQYF
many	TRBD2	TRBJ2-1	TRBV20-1	TGCAGTGCTAGAGCCCGACTAGCGGGGGGAACAATCACCTACAATGAGCAGTTCTTC	CSARARLAGGTITYNEQFF
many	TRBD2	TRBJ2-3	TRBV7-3	TGTGCCAGCAGCCCGGGACTAGCGGAGAATACGCAGTATTTT	CASSPGLAENTQYF
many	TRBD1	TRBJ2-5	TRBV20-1	TGCAGTGCTTCAGCGTTACAGGGGGCGGCAGAGACCCAGTACTTC	CSASALQGAAETQYF
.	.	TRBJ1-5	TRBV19	TGTGCCAGTAGTATCGACGGTATACGTAGCAATCAGCCCCAGCATTTT	CASSIDGIRSNQPQHF
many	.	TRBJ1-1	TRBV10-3	TGTGCCATCAGTGTTCGGGGGGGGACGGGGAACACTGAAGCTTTCTTT	CAISVRGGTGNTEAFF
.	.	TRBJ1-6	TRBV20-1	TGCAGTGCTAGAGGAGGGCCGGGCCCAAAACTAAGCTCCTATAATTCACCCCTCCACTTT	CSARGGPGPKLSSYNSPLHF
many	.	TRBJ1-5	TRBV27	TGTGCCAGCAGTTTCCTTGCTGACAGGCACGGCGATCAGCCCCAGCATTTT	CASSFLADRHGDQPQHF
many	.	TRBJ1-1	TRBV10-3	TGTGCCATATCATTCGAGGGCACTGAAGCTTTCTTT	CAISFEGTEAFF
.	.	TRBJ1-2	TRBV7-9	TGTGCCAGCAGCTTAGGGGGCGACATGCGCGGCTACACCTTC	CASSLGGDMRGYTF
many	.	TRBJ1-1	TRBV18	TGTGCCAGCTCAGACCCGCCACTTGAAGCTTTCTTT	CASSDPPLEAFF
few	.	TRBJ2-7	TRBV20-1	TGCAGTGCCCGGATCTGGCGGATCACCTCCTACGAGCAGTACTTC	CSARIWRITSYEQYF
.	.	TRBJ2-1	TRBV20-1	TGCAGTGCACCCGGGGCTGTCAGAAATGAGCAGCTCTTC	CSAPGAVRNEQLF
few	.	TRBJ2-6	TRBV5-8	TGTGCCCGAGTAGTGGGGATGGAAACGGGGGCCAACGTCCTGACTTTC	CARVVGMETGANVLTF
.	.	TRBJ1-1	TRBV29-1	TGCAGCGTTGACGAGGGGATAACTGAAGCTTTCTTT	CSVDEGITEAFF
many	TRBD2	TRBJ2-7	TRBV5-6	TGTGCCAGCAGCTTGGTCGAGCGGGAGACCTACGAGCAGTACTTC	CASSLVERETYEQYF
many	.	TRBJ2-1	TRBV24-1	TGTGCCACCAGTGAACCCACAGGGGGGGGATACAATGAGCAGTTCTTC	CATSEPTGGGYNEQFF
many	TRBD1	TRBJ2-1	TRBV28	TGTGCCAGCAGTATGGTCCTGAGGACAGGCCTCTACAATGAGCAGTTCTTC	CASSMVLRTGLYNEQFF
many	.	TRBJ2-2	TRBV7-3	TGTGCCAGCAGCTTAAATGGTGTCAGGTTCGGGGAGCTGTTTTTT	CASSLNGVRFGELFF
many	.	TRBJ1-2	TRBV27	TGTGCCAGCAGTTTATGGGGACGTCCCTCCCGGTCCTATGGCTACACCTTC	CASSLWGRPSRSYGYTF
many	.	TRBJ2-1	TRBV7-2	TGTGCCAGCAGCCCAGGACTCTACTCCTACAATGAGCAGTTCTTC	CASSPGLYSYNEQFF
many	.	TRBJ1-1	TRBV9	TGTGCCAGCAGCGTAGACATTAACACTGAAGCTTTCTTT	CASSVDINTEAFF
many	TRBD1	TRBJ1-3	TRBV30	TGTGCCTGGAGTAGCTGGGACAGGGGCTCTGGAAACACCATATATTTT	CAWSSWDRGSGNTIYF
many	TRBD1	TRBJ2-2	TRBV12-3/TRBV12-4	TGTGCCAGCAACTCCGGGACAGGGAACACCAGGGAGCTGTTTTTT	CASNSGTGNTRELFF
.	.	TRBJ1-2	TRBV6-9	TGTGCCAGCAGTTACGAGGTGGCAGGGGTTGGCTACACCTTC	CASSYEVAGVGYTF
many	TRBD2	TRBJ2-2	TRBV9	TGTGCCAGCAGCGATGAGGCGGGGGGCCCCAACACCGGGGAGCTGTTTTTT	CASSDEAGGPNTGELFF
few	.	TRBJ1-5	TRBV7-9	TGTGCCAGCAGCTCCTGGGGGGGGCCCCAGCATTTT	CASSSWGGPQHF
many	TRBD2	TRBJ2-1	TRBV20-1	TGCAGTGCCACGGACCCTCTCGCGGGGGAAGACAATGAGCAGTTCTTC	CSATDPLAGEDNEQFF
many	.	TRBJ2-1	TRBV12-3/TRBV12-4	TGTGCCAGCAGTTTAACAGGGAACAATGAGCAGTTCTTC	CASSLTGNNEQFF
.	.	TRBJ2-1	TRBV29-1	TGCAGCGTTGATGCCCTAATTTCAGGATACAATGAGCAGTTCTTC	CSVDALISGYNEQFF
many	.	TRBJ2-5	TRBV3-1	TGTGCCAGCAGCCAAGAACCTTCCGGCCCCCTGAGGGAGACCCAGTACTTC	CASSQEPSGPLRETQYF
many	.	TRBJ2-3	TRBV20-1	TGCAGTGCTGACCCCTGGAGTAGCAGAGACACAGATACGCAGTATTTT	CSADPWSSRDTDTQYF